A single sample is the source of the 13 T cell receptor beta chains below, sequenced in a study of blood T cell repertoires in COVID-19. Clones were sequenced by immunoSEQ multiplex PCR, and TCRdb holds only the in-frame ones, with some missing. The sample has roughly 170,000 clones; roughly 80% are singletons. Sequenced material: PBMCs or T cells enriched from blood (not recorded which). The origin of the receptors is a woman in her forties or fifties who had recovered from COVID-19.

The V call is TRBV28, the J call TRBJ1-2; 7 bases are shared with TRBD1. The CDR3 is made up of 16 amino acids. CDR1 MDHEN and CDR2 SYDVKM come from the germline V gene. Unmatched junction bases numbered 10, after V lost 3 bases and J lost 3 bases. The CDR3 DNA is TGTGCCAGCAGTTTTGGGCCGGGAGGGGGCGACTATGGCTACACCTTC. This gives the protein CASSFGPGGGDYGYTF.

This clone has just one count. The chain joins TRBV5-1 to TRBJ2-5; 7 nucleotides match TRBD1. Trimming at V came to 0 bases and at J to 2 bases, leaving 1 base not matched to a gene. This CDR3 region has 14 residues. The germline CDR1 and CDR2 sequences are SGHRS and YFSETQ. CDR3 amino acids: CASSLGQGQETQYF. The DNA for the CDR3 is TGCGCCAGCAGCTTGGGACAGGGACAAGAGACCCAGTACTTC.

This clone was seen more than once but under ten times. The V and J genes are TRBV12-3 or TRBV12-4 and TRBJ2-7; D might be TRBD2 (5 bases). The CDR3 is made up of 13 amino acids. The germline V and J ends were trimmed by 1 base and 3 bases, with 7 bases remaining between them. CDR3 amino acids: CASSLGESYEQYV. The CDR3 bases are TGTGCCAGCAGTTTAGGGGAGAGCTACGAGCAGTACGTC.

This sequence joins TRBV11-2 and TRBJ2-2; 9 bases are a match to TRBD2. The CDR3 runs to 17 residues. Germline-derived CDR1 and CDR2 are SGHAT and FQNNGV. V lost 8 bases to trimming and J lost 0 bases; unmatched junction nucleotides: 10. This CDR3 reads CASPAKREVTNTGELFF. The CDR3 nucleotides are TGTGCCAGCCCGGCCAAGCGGGAGGTTACGAACACCGGGGAGCTGTTTTTT.

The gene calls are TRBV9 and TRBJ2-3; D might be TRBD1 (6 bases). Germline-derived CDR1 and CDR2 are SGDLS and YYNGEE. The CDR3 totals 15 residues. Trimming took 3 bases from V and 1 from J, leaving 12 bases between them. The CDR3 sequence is CASSAPGAGTDTQYF. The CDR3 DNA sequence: TGTGCCAGCAGCGCCCCAGGGGCCGGCACAGATACGCAGTATTTT.

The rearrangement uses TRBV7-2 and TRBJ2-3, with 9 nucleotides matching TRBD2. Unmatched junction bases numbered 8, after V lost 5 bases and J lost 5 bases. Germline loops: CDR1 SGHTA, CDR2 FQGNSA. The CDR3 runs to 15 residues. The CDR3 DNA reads TGTGCCAGCAGCCAAGGCGGGGGGGCCGAAGATACGCAGTATTTT. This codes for CASSQGGGAEDTQYF.

CDR3 residues: CASSLGTTYGYTF. As DNA, the CDR3 is TGTGCCAGCTCTCTTGGGACAACCTATGGCTACACCTTC. The chain recombines TRBV18 with TRBJ1-2, with D possibly being TRBD1 (6 bases). Germline V gene lookup returns CDR1 KGHSH and CDR2 LQKENI. V lost 6 bases and J 4 bases, leaving 12 bases between the germline ends. The CDR3 has 13 residues.

CDR3 in DNA: TGTGCCAGCAGCTTAGGGACAGAACGATCACCCCTCCACTTT. Translated: CASSLGTERSPLHF. V and J are TRBV7-2 and TRBJ1-6; a weak D match, TRBD1 (6 bases). V was trimmed by 1 base and J by 10 bases, leaving 11 bases between them. The germline V gene has CDR1 SGHTA and CDR2 FQGNSA. The length of the CDR3 is 14 residues.

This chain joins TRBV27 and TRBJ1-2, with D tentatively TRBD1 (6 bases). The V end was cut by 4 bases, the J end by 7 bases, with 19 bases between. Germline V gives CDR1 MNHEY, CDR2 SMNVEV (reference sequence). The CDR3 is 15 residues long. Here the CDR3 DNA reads TGTGCCAGCAGTTCCTCGGGACAAAACAAACGTGGCTACACCTTC. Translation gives CASSSSGQNKRGYTF.

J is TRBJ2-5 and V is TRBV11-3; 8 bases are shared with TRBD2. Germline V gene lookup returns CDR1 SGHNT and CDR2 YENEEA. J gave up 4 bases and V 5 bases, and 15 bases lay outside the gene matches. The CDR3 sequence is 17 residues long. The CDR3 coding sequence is TGTGCCAGCAGCCCGACGGCGAGCGGGAGAGGTGTAGAGACCCAGTACTTC. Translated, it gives CASSPTASGRGVETQYF.

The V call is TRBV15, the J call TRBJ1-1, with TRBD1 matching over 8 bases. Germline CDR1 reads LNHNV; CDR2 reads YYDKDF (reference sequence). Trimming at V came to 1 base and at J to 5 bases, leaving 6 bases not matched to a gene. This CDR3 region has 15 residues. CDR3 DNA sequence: TGTGCCACCAGCAGAGGCGGACAGGGAAGGACTGAAGCTTTCTTT. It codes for CATSRGGQGRTEAFF.

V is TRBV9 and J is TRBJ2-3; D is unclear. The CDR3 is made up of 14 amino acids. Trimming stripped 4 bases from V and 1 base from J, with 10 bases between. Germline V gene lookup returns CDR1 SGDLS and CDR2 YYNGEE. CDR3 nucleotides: TGTGCCAGCAGCCCCCCTTTCGGCACAGATACGCAGTATTTT. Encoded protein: CASSPPFGTDTQYF.

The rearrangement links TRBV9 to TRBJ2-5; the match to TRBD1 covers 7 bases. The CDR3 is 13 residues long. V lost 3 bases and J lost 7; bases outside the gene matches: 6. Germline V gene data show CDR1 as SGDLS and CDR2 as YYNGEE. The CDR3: CASSENQGVTQYF. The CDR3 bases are TGTGCCAGCAGCGAAAACCAGGGGGTGACCCAGTACTTC.